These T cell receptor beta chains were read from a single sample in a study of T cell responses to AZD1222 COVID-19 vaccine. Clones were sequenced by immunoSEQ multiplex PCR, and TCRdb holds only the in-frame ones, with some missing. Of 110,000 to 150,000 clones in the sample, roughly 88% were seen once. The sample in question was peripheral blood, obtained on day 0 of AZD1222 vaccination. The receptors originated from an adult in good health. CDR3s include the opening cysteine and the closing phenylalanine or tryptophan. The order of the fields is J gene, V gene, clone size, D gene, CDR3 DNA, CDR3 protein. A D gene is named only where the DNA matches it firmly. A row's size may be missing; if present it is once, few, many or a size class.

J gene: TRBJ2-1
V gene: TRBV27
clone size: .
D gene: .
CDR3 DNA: TGTGCCAGCAGTTCGGACAGTTACAATGAGCAGTTCTTC
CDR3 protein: CASSSDSYNEQFF

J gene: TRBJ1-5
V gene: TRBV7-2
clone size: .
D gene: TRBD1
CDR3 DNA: TGTGCCAGCAGTGTGGAGGGGGCCCTGGGCAATCAGCCCCAGCATTTT
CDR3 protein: CASSVEGALGNQPQHF

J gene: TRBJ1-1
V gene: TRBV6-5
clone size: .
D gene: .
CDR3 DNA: TGTGCCAGCAGTTACCTCCAGGGAAACACTGAAGCTTTCTTT
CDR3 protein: CASSYLQGNTEAFF

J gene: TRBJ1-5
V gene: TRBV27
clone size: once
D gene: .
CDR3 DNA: TGTGCCAGCAGTTCGGGAATCACTACAAATCAGCCCCAGCATTTT
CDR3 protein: CASSSGITTNQPQHF

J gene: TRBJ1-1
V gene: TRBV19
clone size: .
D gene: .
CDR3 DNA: TGTGCCAGTAACATTAGCCCGAATGAAGCTTTCTTT
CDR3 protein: CASNISPNEAFF

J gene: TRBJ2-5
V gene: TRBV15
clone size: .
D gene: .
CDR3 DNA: TGTGCCACCAGCAGAGATCTGCCAGCGGGCCCTTTAGAGACCCAGTACTTC
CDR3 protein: CATSRDLPAGPLETQYF

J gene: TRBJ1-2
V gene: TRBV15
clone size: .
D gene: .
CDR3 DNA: TGTGCCACCGCCCTAGACGGAGTCTATGGCTACACCTTC
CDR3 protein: CATALDGVYGYTF

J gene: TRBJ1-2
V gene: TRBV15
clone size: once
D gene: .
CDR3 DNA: TGTGCCACCAGCAGAGCGGGGGATCGGGGGATTGGGTATGGCTACACCTTC
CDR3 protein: CATSRAGDRGIGYGYTF

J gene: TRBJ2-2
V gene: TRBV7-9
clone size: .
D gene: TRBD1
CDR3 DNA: TGTGCCAGCAGCTTAGAAGGGGGCGGCACCGGGGAGCTGTTTTTT
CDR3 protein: CASSLEGGGTGELFF

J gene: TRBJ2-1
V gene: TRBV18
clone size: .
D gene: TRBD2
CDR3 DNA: TGTGCCAGCTCACCACCTAGCGGGGGGGCTTACAATGAGCAGTTCTTC
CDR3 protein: CASSPPSGGAYNEQFF

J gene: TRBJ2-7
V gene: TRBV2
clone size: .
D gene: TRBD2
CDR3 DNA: TGTGCCAGCAGTGAAGCGCTCCAAGCGGGAGTAAGAGGGGAGCAGTACTTC
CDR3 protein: CASSEALQAGVRGEQYF

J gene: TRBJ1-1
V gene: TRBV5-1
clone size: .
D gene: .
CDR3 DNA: TGCGCCAGCAGCCTCTCAATACAGGGAGGCGGCACTGAAGCTTTCTTT
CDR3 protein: CASSLSIQGGGTEAFF

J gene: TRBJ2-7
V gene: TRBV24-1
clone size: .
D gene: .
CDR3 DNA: TGTGCCACCAGTGATCTGGGGTACGAGCAGTACTTC
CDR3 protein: CATSDLGYEQYF

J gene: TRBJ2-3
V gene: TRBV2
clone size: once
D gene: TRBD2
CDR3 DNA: TGTGCCAGCGTTTCGGGACTAGCGGGAGTCCCAGATACGCAGTATTTT
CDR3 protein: CASVSGLAGVPDTQYF

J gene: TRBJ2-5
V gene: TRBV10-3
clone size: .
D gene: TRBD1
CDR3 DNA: TGTGCCATCAGTGGTCTTTTAGGGGGCCTCGAGACCCAGTACTTC
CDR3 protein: CAISGLLGGLETQYF

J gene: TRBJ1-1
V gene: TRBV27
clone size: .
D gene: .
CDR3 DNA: TGTGCCAGCAGCCGAAGCGGGGGGAACACTGAAGCTTTCTTT
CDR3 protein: CASSRSGGNTEAFF

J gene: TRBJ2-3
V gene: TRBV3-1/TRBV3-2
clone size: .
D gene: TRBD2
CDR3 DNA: TGTGCCAGCAGCCAGCGGGGGACTAGCACAGATACGCAGTATTTT
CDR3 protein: CASSQRGTSTDTQYF

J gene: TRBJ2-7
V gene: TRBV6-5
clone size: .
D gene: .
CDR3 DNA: TGTGCCAGCAGTTACAGGGGGGCCTCCGAGCAGTACTTC
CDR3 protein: CASSYRGASEQYF

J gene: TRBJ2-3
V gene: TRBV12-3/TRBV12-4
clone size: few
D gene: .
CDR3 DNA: TGTGCCAGCAGTTTTGGCGGCACAGATACGCAGTATTTT
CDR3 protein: CASSFGGTDTQYF

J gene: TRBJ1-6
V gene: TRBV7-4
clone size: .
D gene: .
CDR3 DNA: TGTGCCAGCAACTACAGGATCTCGTCACCCCTCCACTTT
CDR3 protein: CASNYRISSPLHF

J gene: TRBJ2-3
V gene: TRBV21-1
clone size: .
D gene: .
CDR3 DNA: TGTGCCAGCAGCAAGTCGGAGGAGGCAGATACGCAGTATTTT
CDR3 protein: CASSKSEEADTQYF

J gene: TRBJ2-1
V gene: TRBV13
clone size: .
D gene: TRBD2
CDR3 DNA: TGTGCCAGCAGCTTTTCAGCGGGGGGGCTTTACAATGAGCAGTTCTTC
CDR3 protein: CASSFSAGGLYNEQFF

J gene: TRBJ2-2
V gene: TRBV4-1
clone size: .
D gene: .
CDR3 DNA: TGCGCCAGCAGCCAAGGCCGCAACCAGGGAATTGGAAACACCGGGGAGCTGTTTTTT
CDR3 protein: CASSQGRNQGIGNTGELFF

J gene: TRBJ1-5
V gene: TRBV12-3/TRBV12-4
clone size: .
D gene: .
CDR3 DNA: TGTGCCAGCAGTTTAGGAGGTCAGCCCCAGCATTTT
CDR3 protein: CASSLGGQPQHF

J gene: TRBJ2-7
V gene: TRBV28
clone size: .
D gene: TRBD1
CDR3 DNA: TGTGCCAGCAGTTTATCACCAGGGGGCTACGAGCAGTACTTC
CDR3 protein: CASSLSPGGYEQYF

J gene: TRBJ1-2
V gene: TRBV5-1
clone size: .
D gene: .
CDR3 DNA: TGCGCCAGCAGCTTCGAGGGGAGTAGTAATATGGGCTACACCTTC
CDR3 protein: CASSFEGSSNMGYTF

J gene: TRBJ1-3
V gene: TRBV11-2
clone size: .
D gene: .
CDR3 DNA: TGTGCCAGCAGCTCAACAGGCGGCGGAAACACCATATATTTT
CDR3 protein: CASSSTGGGNTIYF

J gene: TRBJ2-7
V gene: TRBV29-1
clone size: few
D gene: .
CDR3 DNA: TGCAGCGTCGAGCTATTGGGCCACGGGGAGGAGCAGTACTTC
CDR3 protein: CSVELLGHGEEQYF

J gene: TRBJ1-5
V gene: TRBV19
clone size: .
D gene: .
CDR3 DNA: TGTGCCAGTAGTATAGGAGGCAATAGCAATCAGCCCCAGCATTTT
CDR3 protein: CASSIGGNSNQPQHF

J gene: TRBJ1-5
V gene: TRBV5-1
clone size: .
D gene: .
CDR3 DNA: TGCGCCAGCAGCTTGGATGGGGGATCCCGCCAGCCCCAGCATTTT
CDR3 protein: CASSLDGGSRQPQHF

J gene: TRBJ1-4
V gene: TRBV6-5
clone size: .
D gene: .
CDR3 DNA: TGTGCCAGCAGTCCCGGGTGGCGAAATAATGAAAAACTGTTTTTT
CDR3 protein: CASSPGWRNNEKLFF

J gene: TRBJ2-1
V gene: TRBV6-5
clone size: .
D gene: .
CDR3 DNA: TGTGCCAGCAGCCTGGACAGCTACAATGAGCAGTTCTTC
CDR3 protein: CASSLDSYNEQFF

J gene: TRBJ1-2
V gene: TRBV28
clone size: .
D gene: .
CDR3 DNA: TGTGCCAGCAGTTCCCATCAGGCAAACTATGGCTACACCTTC
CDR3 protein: CASSSHQANYGYTF

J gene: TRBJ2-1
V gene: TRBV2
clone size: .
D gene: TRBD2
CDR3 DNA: TGTGCCAGCAGTGTCACGACTAGCGGGAATTACAATGAGCAGTTCTTC
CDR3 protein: CASSVTTSGNYNEQFF

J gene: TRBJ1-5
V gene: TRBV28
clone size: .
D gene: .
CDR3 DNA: TGTGCCAGCAGTTCCATCCTTGGGACGGAGGGTAGGAGGCCCCAGCATTTT
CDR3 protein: CASSSILGTEGRRPQHF

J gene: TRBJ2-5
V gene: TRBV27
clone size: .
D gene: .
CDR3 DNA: TGTGCCAGCAGCCCCCGACAAAAAGAGACCCAGTACTTC
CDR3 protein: CASSPRQKETQYF

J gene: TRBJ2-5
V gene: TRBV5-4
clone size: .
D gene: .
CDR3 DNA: TGTGCCAGCAGCTTGGCTGGCATCCGACAAGAGACCCAGTACTTC
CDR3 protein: CASSLAGIRQETQYF

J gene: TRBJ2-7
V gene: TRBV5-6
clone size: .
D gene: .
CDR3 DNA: TGTGCCAGCAGCTTGACAGTTACTTACGAGCAGTACTTC
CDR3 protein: CASSLTVTYEQYF

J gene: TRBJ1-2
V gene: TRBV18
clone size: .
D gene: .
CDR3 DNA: TGTGCCAGCTCACCACTCCCCGGGACGGATTCCTATGGCTACACCTTC
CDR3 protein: CASSPLPGTDSYGYTF

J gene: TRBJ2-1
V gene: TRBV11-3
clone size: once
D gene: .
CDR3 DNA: TGTGCCAGCAGCTTAGTGTATACCAATCCTTACAATGAGCAGTTCTTC
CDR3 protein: CASSLVYTNPYNEQFF

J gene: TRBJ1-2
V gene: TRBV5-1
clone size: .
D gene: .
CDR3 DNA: TGCGCCAGCAGCTTGTCCCAGAGAAACAATGGCTACACCTTC
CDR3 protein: CASSLSQRNNGYTF

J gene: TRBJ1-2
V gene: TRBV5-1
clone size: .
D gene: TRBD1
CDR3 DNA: TGCGCCAGCAGCTTGGACAGGGGAAACTATGGCTACACCTTC
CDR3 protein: CASSLDRGNYGYTF

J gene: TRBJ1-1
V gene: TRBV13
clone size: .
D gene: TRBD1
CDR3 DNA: TGTGCCAGCAGCTTAAGGACAGGGAGCACTGAAGCTTTCTTT
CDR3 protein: CASSLRTGSTEAFF

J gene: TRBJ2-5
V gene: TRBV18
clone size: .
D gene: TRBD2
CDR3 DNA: TGTGCCAGCTCACCACCGGGTAGCGGGGGAGAGACCCAGTACTTC
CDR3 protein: CASSPPGSGGETQYF

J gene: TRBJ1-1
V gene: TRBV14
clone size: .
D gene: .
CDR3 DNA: TGTGCCAGCAGCCAACCGGGGACGGGGAACACTGAAGCTTTCTTT
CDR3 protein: CASSQPGTGNTEAFF

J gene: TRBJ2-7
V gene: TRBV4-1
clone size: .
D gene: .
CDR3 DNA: TGCGCCAGCAGCCAAGACGAGGAGGGGCCTGGGTCCTACGAGCAGTACTTC
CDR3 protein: CASSQDEEGPGSYEQYF

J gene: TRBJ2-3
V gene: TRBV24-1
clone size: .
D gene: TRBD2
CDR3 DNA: TGTGCCACCAGTGACAGACTAGCGGGAGAGTCAGATACGCAGTATTTT
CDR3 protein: CATSDRLAGESDTQYF

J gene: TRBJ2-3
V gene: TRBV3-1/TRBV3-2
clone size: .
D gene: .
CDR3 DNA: TGTGCCAGCAGCCAAGCGGTCCCGACGGGAGAAAGGGTTACGCAGTATTTT
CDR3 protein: CASSQAVPTGERVTQYF

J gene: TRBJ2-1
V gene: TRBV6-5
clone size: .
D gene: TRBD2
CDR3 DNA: TGTGCCAGCACTCCCTTAGCGGGTGCGGGGAATGAGCAGTTCTTC
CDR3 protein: CASTPLAGAGNEQFF

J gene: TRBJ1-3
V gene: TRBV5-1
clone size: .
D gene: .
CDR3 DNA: TGCGCCAGCAGGGACACCAGAACTCTCTCTGGAAACACCATATATTTT
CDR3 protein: CASRDTRTLSGNTIYF

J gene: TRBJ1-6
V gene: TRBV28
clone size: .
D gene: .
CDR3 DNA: TGTGCCAGCAGTTTATATGGTTCACCCCTCCACTTT
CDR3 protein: CASSLYGSPLHF

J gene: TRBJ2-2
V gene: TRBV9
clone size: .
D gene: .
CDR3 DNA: TGTGCCAGCAGCGTCTACGCGGGTCCCGACTCCGGGGAGCTGTTTTTT
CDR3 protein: CASSVYAGPDSGELFF

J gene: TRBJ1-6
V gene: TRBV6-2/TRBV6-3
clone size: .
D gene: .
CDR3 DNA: TGTGCCAGCAGTTACAGGGGGACACCGGAGTCACCCCTCCACTTT
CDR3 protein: CASSYRGTPESPLHF

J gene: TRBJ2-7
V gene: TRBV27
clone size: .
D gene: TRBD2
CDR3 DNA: TGTGCCAGCAGTCTTCTAGCGGGGGGGCCAAACGAGCAGTACTTC
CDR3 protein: CASSLLAGGPNEQYF

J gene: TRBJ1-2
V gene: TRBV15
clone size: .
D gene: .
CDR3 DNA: TGTGCCACCAGCATAGGGCGGGGCGGGGGTTATGGCTACACCTTC
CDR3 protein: CATSIGRGGGYGYTF

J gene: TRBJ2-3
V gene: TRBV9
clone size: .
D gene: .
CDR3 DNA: TGTGCCAGCAGCGTAGGGGCTACTAGCACAGATACGCAGTATTTT
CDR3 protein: CASSVGATSTDTQYF